The rows below give T cell receptor beta chains drawn from one sample of a study of cytomegalovirus exposure and HLA in healthy donors. Produced via immunoSEQ multiplex PCR; TCRdb's table is partial and in-frame only. The repertoire has 75,000 to 90,000 clones, 65% to 75% of them found once; the top ten carry around 3.9%. The sequencing sample was made of PBMCs. These TCRs come from a man aged 55 to 70 in good health and CMV-seronegative. CDR3s include the opening cysteine and the closing phenylalanine or tryptophan. A D gene is named only where the DNA matches it firmly. Size is omitted from some rows. Given values are once, few, many or a class for expanded clones.

TRBV5-1	.	few	TRBJ1-1	CASSLQEGRTEAFF	TGCGCCAGCAGCCTCCAGGAGGGGAGAACTGAAGCTTTCTTT
TRBV6-1	.	.	TRBJ2-3	CASSEAARVYTDTQYF	TGTGCCAGCAGTGAAGCGGCCAGGGTCTACACAGATACGCAGTATTTT
TRBV6-6	TRBD1	.	TRBJ1-1	CASISGGSYFNTEAFF	TGTGCCAGCATATCAGGGGGTTCCTATTTTAACACTGAAGCTTTCTTT
TRBV2	.	.	TRBJ1-3	CASNEFRGLDSGNTIYF	TGTGCCAGCAATGAATTTAGGGGTTTGGACTCTGGAAACACCATATATTTT
TRBV18	TRBD1	once	TRBJ1-1	CASTRDRGDEAFF	TGTGCCAGCACCCGGGACAGGGGAGATGAAGCTTTCTTT
TRBV18	.	.	TRBJ1-6	CASSPPEGSYNSPLHF	TGTGCCAGCTCACCACCGGAGGGGTCCTATAATTCACCCCTCCACTTT
TRBV30	.	.	TRBJ1-1	CAWSVQGRTEAFF	TGTGCCTGGAGTGTACAGGGAAGGACTGAAGCTTTCTTT
TRBV2	.	.	TRBJ2-3	CASSVTPPYRDTQYF	TGTGCCAGCAGTGTCACTCCCCCGTATCGGGATACGCAGTATTTT
TRBV10-1	.	.	TRBJ2-7	CASSEKLRNPHPYEQYF	TGCGCCAGCAGTGAGAAATTGCGCAACCCCCATCCCTACGAGCAGTACTTC
TRBV21-1	.	.	TRBJ1-2	CASSKDEGGAYSYTF	TGTGCCAGCAGCAAAGATGAAGGGGGGGCATATAGCTACACCTTC
TRBV11-2	.	once	TRBJ2-4	CASSLEARAKNIQYF	TGTGCCAGCAGCTTAGAAGCGAGAGCCAAAAACATTCAGTACTTC
TRBV19	TRBD2	.	TRBJ2-5	CASTPTSAGTQYF	TGTGCCAGTACTCCGACTAGCGCTGGGACCCAGTACTTC
TRBV11-3	.	.	TRBJ2-3	CASSPGADTQYF	TGTGCCAGCAGCCCCGGGGCAGATACGCAGTATTTT
TRBV10-3	TRBD1	.	TRBJ1-6	CAISLTGGGYNSPLHF	TGTGCCATCAGCCTAACAGGGGGGGGTTATAATTCACCCCTCCACTTT
TRBV5-6	.	.	TRBJ2-7	CASSFYYEQYF	TGTGCCAGCAGCTTCTACTACGAGCAGTACTTC
TRBV6-5	.	few	TRBJ1-3	CASSYGDSGNTIYF	TGTGCCAGCAGTTACGGAGACTCTGGAAACACCATATATTTT
TRBV6-5	.	few	TRBJ2-7	CASSFGGYEQYF	TGTGCCAGCAGTTTCGGCGGGTACGAGCAGTACTTC
TRBV5-1	TRBD2	.	TRBJ2-5	CASSEGLAGGRETQYF	TGCGCCAGCAGCGAGGGACTAGCGGGGGGGCGGGAGACCCAGTACTTC
TRBV5-1	TRBD1	few	TRBJ2-1	CASSLEDRGSTNEQFF	TGCGCCAGCAGCCTGGAGGACAGGGGGAGTACAAATGAGCAGTTCTTC
TRBV7-9	.	.	TRBJ2-2	CASSLGLGDHTGELFF	TGTGCCAGCAGCTTGGGGTTAGGGGATCACACCGGGGAGCTGTTTTTT